The present T cell receptor (beta chain) was sequenced within a study of CD8 T cells in Susac syndrome. Sequencing of TCR beta was performed on blood CD8+ T cells and on blood CD4+ T cells. The germline gives CDR1 MNHEY, CDR2 SVGAGI. V trimming: 0 bases; J trimming: 2 bases; junction bases outside the gene matches: 2. This CDR3 has 16 amino acids. RNA amounts of roughly 0.5 to 1 ug underwent reverse transcription with random hexamers. By means of immunoSEQ multiplex PCR, TCR beta CDR3 spanning 54 Vbeta and 13 Jbeta underwent amplification. TCRdb recomputed calls from the immunoSEQ multiplex PCR reads with MiXCR, one row per CDR3 protein. The sample lists 50,000 to 60,000 distinct CDR3 sequences, approximately 90% occurring once.

Sequenced material: CD8+ T cells from PBMCs. The receptor was isolated from a human donor in good health. The genes are TRBV6-5 and TRBJ2-3; TRBD1 agrees at 10 bases. CDR3 DNA sequence: TGTGCCAGCAGTTACTCCGGGACAGGGGTCACAGATACGCAGTATTTT. This gives the protein CASSYSGTGVTDTQYF.